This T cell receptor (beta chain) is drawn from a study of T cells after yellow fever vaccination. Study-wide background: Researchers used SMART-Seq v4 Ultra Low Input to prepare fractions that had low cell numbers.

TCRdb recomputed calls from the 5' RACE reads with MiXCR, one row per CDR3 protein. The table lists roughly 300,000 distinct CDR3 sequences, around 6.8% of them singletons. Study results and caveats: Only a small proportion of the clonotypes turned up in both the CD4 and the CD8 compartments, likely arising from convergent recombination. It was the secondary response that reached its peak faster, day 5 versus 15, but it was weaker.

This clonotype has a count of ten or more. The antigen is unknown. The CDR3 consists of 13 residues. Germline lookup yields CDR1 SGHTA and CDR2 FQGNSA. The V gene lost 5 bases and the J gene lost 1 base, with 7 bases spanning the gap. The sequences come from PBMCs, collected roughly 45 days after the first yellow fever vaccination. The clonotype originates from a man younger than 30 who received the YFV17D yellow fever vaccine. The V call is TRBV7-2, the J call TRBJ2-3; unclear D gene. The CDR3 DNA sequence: TGTGCCAGCAGCCCTCGTCGCACAGATACGCAGTATTTT. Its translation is CASSPRRTDTQYF.